This T cell receptor beta chain is from a study of somatic mutations in cytotoxic T cells in rheumatoid arthritis. Study at large: Flow sorting at nearly 100% purity was applied to some V beta antibody-stained T-cell populations, which included V beta1+ cells sequenced for TCRB. Findings of the study overall: Clonality of CD8+ T cells, which was compared between rheumatoid arthritis patients and age-matched healthy controls, did not differ significantly.

Positively selected by magnetic beads, CD4+ and CD8+ cells were purity-checked by flow cytometry. Generated by immunoSEQ multiplex PCR, the TCRdb table keeps only in-frame clones and is missing some. The sample lists around 6,500 clones, 60% to 75% occurring once. The CDR3 totals 14 residues. CDR1 is MNHNS and CDR2 is SASEGT in the germline V gene. Trimming cost V 1 base and J 8 bases, with 14 bases left between them. On this clone itself: As yet, its antigen is unknown.

The chain recombines TRBV6-1 with TRBJ1-2, with D tentatively TRBD1 (5 bases). Sequencing was performed on CD8+ T cells sorted from blood. The clonotype originates from a man aged 35 to 55 in good health. CDR3 residues: CASSEDRPSRGYTF. CDR3 DNA sequence: TGTGCCAGCAGTGAAGACAGGCCCTCAAGAGGCTACACCTTC.